Listed here are 14 T cell receptor beta chains from one sample, sequenced in a study of CD8 T cells in Susac syndrome. RNA was extracted with the RNeasy kit, and a quantity of about 0.45 to 1 ug was reverse transcribed using random hexamers. TCRdb redid the calling of the immunoSEQ multiplex PCR reads with MiXCR, one entry per CDR3 protein. The data contain 100,000 to 150,000 distinct CDR3 sequences, 90% to 95% of them singletons. The sample was CD8+ T cells from PBMCs. These receptors originate from a human donor with multiple sclerosis.

This clonotype was observed once. The V and J genes are TRBV28 and TRBJ2-5; 12 bases match TRBD2. CDR3 length: 15 residues. Germline CDR1 is MDHEN and CDR2 is SYDVKM. V dropped 6 bases and J dropped 5; count of bases not matched to a gene: 7. The CDR3 sequence: CASRPSGGAGETQYF. CDR3 in DNA: TGTGCCAGCAGACCTAGCGGGGGGGCCGGGGAGACCCAGTACTTC.

This clonotype appeared once. V usage is TRBV24-1 and J usage is TRBJ2-1; tentatively, D is TRBD2 (6 bases). Trimming took off 2 bases at V and 3 bases at J, with 13 bases between the two ends. The CDR3 extends over 16 amino acids. CDR1 is KGHDR, CDR2 SFDVKD, per germline. The CDR3 region is CATSDSSGLYYNEQFF. DNA of the CDR3: TGTGCCACCAGTGATTCCTCGGGACTCTACTACAATGAGCAGTTCTTC.

The V call is TRBV6-5, the J call TRBJ2-7; tentative D call: TRBD1 (6 bases). Germline V gene data show CDR1 as MNHEY and CDR2 as SVGAGI. The CDR3 contains 18 residues. Trimming pared 2 bases from V and 1 base from J, leaving 21 bases between. CDR3 in amino acids: CASSYASTGLSTSYEQYF. The DNA for the CDR3 is TGTGCCAGCAGTTACGCTTCGACAGGCTTAAGCACTTCCTACGAGCAGTACTTC.

The rearrangement uses TRBV6-5 and TRBJ1-5; no reliable D call. In germline, CDR1 is MNHEY, CDR2 SVGAGI. Trimming removed 2 bases from V and 3 bases from J, with 17 bases in between. The CDR3 covers 17 residues. Here the CDR3 reads CASSYGSLVRDNQPQHF. CDR3 coding DNA: TGTGCCAGCAGTTACGGCTCCCTCGTTAGGGACAATCAGCCCCAGCATTTT.

The rearrangement links TRBV5-1 to TRBJ1-1; no clear D gene. The CDR3 sequence is 16 residues long. V lost 0 bases, J lost 1 base, and 13 bases lay in between. Per the germline V gene, CDR1 is SGHRS and CDR2 is YFSETQ. CDR3 bases: TGCGCCAGCAGCTTGGGGTATGCGAGTGGGAACACTGAAGCTTTCTTT. It translates to CASSLGYASGNTEAFF.

This chain uses TRBV2 with TRBJ2-1, with 8 nucleotides matching TRBD2. Germline CDR1 reads SNHLY; CDR2 reads FYNNEI. After removal of 6 bases from V and 3 bases from J, the junction contained 10 bases not matched to a gene. This CDR3 spans 16 amino acids. The CDR3 loop is CASRGERESGYNEQFF. The CDR3 coding sequence is TGTGCCAGCAGAGGAGAGCGGGAGTCGGGCTACAATGAGCAGTTCTTC. The whole variable domain, remainder taken from reference TRBV2 and TRBJ2-1, is EPEVTQTPSHQVTQMGQEVILRCVPISNHLYFYWYRQILGQKVEFLVSFYNNEISEKSEIFDDQFSVERPDGSNFTLKIRSTKLEDSAMYFCASRGERESGYNEQFFGPGTRLTVL.

The chain carries TRBV15 and TRBJ2-1; D is undetermined. The length of the CDR3 is 11 residues. V was cut by 4 bases and J by 5 bases, with 3 bases left in between. Germline lookup yields CDR1 LNHNV and CDR2 YYDKDF (reference sequence). As DNA, the CDR3 is TGTGCCACCAGCACTAACAATGAGCAGTTCTTC. Protein: CATSTNNEQFF.

The chain combines TRBV30 with TRBJ2-2; no reliable D call. This CDR3 comprises 11 residues. Germline-derived CDR1 and CDR2 are GTSNPN and SVGIG (reference sequence). Trimming cost V 2 bases and J 7 bases, with 5 bases left between them. CDR3 region: CAWSLGGELFF. The CDR3 nucleotides read TGTGCCTGGAGTCTGGGCGGGGAGCTGTTTTTT.

This chain connects TRBV23-1 to TRBJ2-7; 13 bases are shared with TRBD2. TRBV23-1 is designated an ORF whose function remains uncertain. The CDR3 runs to 17 residues. CDR3 sequence: CANSQRTSGSLSYEQYV. The CDR3 region has the DNA TGCGCCAACAGTCAACGGACTAGCGGGAGCCTCTCCTACGAGCAGTACGTC.

The V gene is TRBV7-9, the J gene TRBJ2-7; D is possibly TRBD1 (6 bases). V shed 4 bases and J shed 3 bases, with 13 bases lying between them. The CDR3 sequence is 14 residues long. Germline loops: CDR1 SEHNR, CDR2 FQNEAQ (reference sequence). The CDR3 region has the DNA TGTGCCAGCAGCTCTACCGGGACAATCTACGAGCAGTACTTC. The encoded protein is CASSSTGTIYEQYF.

This clonotype was observed once. The rearrangement joins TRBV24-1 to TRBJ2-2; no reliable D call. V was shortened by 0 bases and J by 6 bases, with 10 bases between the two germline ends. Germline loops: CDR1 KGHDR, CDR2 SFDVKD. CDR3 size: 15 residues. CDR3 DNA: TGTGCCACCAGTGATTTGGTAGTAACGGCCGGGGAGCTGTTTTTT. It specifies CATSDLVVTAGELFF.

This clonotype was recorded once. The rearrangement joins TRBV27 to TRBJ2-1; D possibly corresponds to TRBD1 (6 bases). Per the germline V gene, CDR1 is MNHEY and CDR2 is SMNVEV (reference sequence). Trimming took 5 bases from V and 1 from J, leaving 15 bases between them. The CDR3 runs 16 residues. The CDR3 DNA sequence: TGTGCCAGCAGTCCCAACAGGGTTGGTTCCTACAATGAGCAGTTCTTC. Protein product: CASSPNRVGSYNEQFF.

The chain combines TRBV23-1 with TRBJ1-5; TRBD1 matches 9 bases. TRBV23-1 is recorded as an ORF, its role being uncertain. V was clipped by 7 bases and J by 8 bases; unmatched bases: 6. This CDR3 contains 13 residues. The CDR3 DNA reads as TGCGCCAGCATACGACAGGGGGAGAAGCCCCAGCATTTT. Amino acids: CASIRQGEKPQHF.

The chain uses TRBV7-6 and TRBJ1-1; D is unresolved. The CDR3 consists of 11 residues. Trimming left V 6 bases short and J 1 base short, with 3 bases between. The germline CDR1 and CDR2 sequences are SGHVS and FNYEAQ. The CDR3: CASRPNTEAFF. CDR3 DNA sequence: TGTGCCAGCAGACCGAACACTGAAGCTTTCTTT.